Described below is a single T cell receptor (beta chain) sequence and its context. Its antigen is currently unknown. These data originate in a study of early T cells in non-severe SARS-CoV-2 infection. As for the study in general: Sequencing of unsorted whole blood was done on bulk RNA, leaving chains unpaired. Whole-study results and caveats: The matching step, a VDJdb search, favored anti-spike CD8 responses and missed private and CD4 specificities.

Tagging with unique molecular identifiers was applied to individual cDNA molecules. TCRdb reprocessed the 5' RACE reads with MiXCR, giving one entry per CDR3 protein. This sample carries about 60,000 distinct CDR3 sequences, around 12% of them seen once, and the ten largest clones take roughly 4.5%. The sequence derives from an adult who was a healthcare worker with PCR-confirmed SARS-CoV-2 infection or an uninfected control (not recorded which). The sequenced sample was whole blood.

Written as DNA, the CDR3 is TGTGCCAGCAGTGAACAGGAGAACACTGAAGCTTTCTTT. This gives the protein CASSEQENTEAFF. The chain joins TRBV2 to TRBJ1-1; D is unclear. V was cut by 2 bases and J by 1 base, with 5 bases left in between. Germline assignment: CDR1 SNHLY and CDR2 FYNNEI. The CDR3 is 13 amino acids.